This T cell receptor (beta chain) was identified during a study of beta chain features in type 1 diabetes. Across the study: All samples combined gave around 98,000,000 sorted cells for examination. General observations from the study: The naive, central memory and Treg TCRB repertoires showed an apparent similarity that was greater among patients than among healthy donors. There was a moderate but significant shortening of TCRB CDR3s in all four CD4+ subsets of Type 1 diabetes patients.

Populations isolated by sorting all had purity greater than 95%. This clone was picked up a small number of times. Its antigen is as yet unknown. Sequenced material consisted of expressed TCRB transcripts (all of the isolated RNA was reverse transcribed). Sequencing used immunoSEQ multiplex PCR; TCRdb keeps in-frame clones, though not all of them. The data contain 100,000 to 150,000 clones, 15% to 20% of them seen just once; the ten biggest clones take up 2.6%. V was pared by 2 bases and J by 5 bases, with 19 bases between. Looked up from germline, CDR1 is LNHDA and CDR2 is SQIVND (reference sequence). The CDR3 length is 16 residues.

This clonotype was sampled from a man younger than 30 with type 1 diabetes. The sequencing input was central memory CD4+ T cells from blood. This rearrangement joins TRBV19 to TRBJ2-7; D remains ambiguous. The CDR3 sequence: CASSIRRMRSRDEQYF. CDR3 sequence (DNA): TGTGCCAGTAGTATAAGGCGGATGAGGTCTCGGGACGAGCAGTACTTC.